This TCR beta chain was recorded in a study of T cell repertoires in aging, cancer and after chemotherapy. Amplification of TCR beta used genomic DNA extracted from peripheral blood. TRB rearrangements spanning V, D and J were amplified using mixed TRB-A/B primers. TCRdb itself ran the multiplex PCR reads through MiXCR, one entry per CDR3 protein. In the table there are about 8,700 distinct CDR3 sequences, about 30% of which are singletons. Sample: blood. This TCR was recovered from a human donor in good health.

The DNA for the CDR3 is TGTGCCAGCAGCTCGCCGGGACGCAGGAACACCGGGGAGCTGTTTTTT. It codes for CASSSPGRRNTGELFF. The chain carries TRBV7-9 and TRBJ2-2; D could derive from TRBD1 or TRBD2 (5 bases each). Germline lookup yields CDR1 SEHNR and CDR2 FQNEAQ (reference sequence). Deletions cut 4 bases from V and 1 base from J, with 13 bases between. The CDR3 extends over 16 amino acids.